This TCR beta chain was recovered during a study of kidney transplant recipient with SARS-CoV-2 infection. This clonotype occurred a few times. TCRdb fed the reads into MiXCR, producing one record per CDR3 protein. The sample has 200,000 to 300,000 distinct CDR3 sequences; about 28% are singletons. Here the sequenced sample was a blood sample, taken at baseline and between days 110 and 120 from a kidney transplant recipient. The source is a young adult male patient who had COVID-19 and was a kidney transplant recipient. Some T cells may have come from the graft donor.

This CDR3 reads CASSFGRYPYNEQFF. In nucleotides, the CDR3 is TGTGCCAGCAGTTTCGGGAGATACCCCTACAATGAGCAGTTCTTC. The genes are TRBV28 and TRBJ2-1; D perhaps matches TRBD2 (6 bases). Germline V gene sequence: CDR1 MDHEN, CDR2 SYDVKM. The CDR3 has 15 amino acids. V lost 3 bases and J lost 2, with 11 bases in between.